This T cell receptor beta chain was recorded in a study of cytomegalovirus exposure and HLA in healthy donors (dated by TCRdb to the late 2010s). Regarding the complete study: An earlier analysis of approximately 590 of the donors reported 250 to 350 Gb of sequence data and some 120 million unique TCR beta sequences from about 200 million T cells. To study patterns of TCR occurrence, a later analysis re-analyzed previously published TCR beta repertoires from just over 650 donors and added high-resolution HLA genotyping. In a later genetic analysis, genome-wide SNP genotypes for about three fifths of the roughly 670 donors were used, and that subset was treated as a discovery cohort. The study was designed to test whether signatures of past pathogen exposure could be identified by cataloging public T cell receptors. Roughly 300 gigabases of sequencing data and 70 million to 95 million unique TCR sequences made up an early release that covered over 550 HLA-typed donors. Rather than using new phenotypic data, the later analysis identified candidate immune exposures from TCR beta sequences and from how often those sequences occurred across donors. A few DR-DQ haplotypes were treated as single units for association and clustering because of strong linkage in the cohort. The study combined high-throughput TCR immunosequencing, statistical association of individual TCRs with disease status, and machine learning to predict cytomegalovirus infection status. Both class I and class II loci were covered by HLA typing, at four-digit resolution. Using immunosequencing, the study profiled T cell repertoires from around 670 subjects and related those repertoires to cytomegalovirus serostatus. A separate validation cohort of over a hundred different subjects was used in addition to the 666-subject first cohort. Typing coverage differed by locus: A, B, C, DRB1 and DQB1 were typed in roughly 620-640 donors, DQA1 in about 560, DPA1 in approximately 600, and DPB1 in about 450. Of the 398 genotyped donors, 81% were placed in the genetic ancestry cluster associated with self-reported Caucasian donors. On average, roughly 250,000 unique TCR beta nucleotide sequences were sequenced per donor among some 430 genotyped donors of the cohort, with roughly 18% of those sequences being non-productive. To decide whether each TCR beta V gene segment behaved as functional or pseudogenic, an earlier analysis of 587 of the donors relied on high-throughput TCR beta sequencing. Every discovery cohort repertoire had been produced on one sequencing platform. Alongside the repertoire data, information on donor age, sex, ethnicity and CMV serostatus was compiled.

To prepare the library, the immunoSEQ multiplex PCR assay was applied. For the multiplex PCR, a mixture combining 60 forward primers for TCR Vbeta segments and 13 reverse primers for TCR Jbeta segments was used. A multiplex PCR assay on genomic DNA amplified the CDR3 region of rearranged TCR beta genes. Amplified TCR beta libraries were sequenced as 87-base-pair reads on the Illumina HiSeq System. The study's processing was this. Across the roughly 640 repertoires, a later analysis counted around 80 million unique TCR beta chains, roughly 11 million of which were shared by at least two donors. Raw reads were error-corrected and collapsed into unique sequences with a nearest-neighbor algorithm that merged closely related sequences to remove PCR and sequencing errors. CDR3 sequences were aligned to IMGT reference sequences to assign V, D and J gene segments. For a sequence to be retained, a match of at least six nucleotides was required to both a V gene segment and a J gene segment. Rearrangements were called productive when the CDR3 lacked stop codons and stayed in frame with V and J; all others were non-productive. Following IMGT convention, CDR3 was defined as the stretch from the second conserved V-encoded cysteine to the conserved J-encoded phenylalanine. The earlier analysis of roughly 590 of the donors excluded any sequence lacking an unambiguous match to a single V gene segment. In an earlier analysis of roughly 500 of the donors, V segments were called functional above 56.7% productive rearrangements and were called segregating when the between-donor standard deviation exceeded 5%. A statistical classification framework was developed to diagnose cytomegalovirus status using the catalog of TCR beta chain sequences. A later analysis assigned V and J genes by comparing TCR nucleotide sequences with IMGT/GENE-DB human TR gene sequences. A later analysis assigned CDR3 sequences and most-parsimonious VDJ recombination scenarios with the TCRdist pipeline. In a later analysis, each TCR beta chain was defined by its CDR3 amino acid sequence together with its V-gene family, and reads without a unique V-gene family were excluded. To address suspected cross-contamination and a sequencing artifact, a later analysis removed 592 highly shared, low-generation-probability nucleotide sequences. For each public chain, a later analysis derived a clonal expansion index from normalized ranks of inferred template counts within each repertoire. A later analysis computed generation probabilities with a VDJ recombination model fitted to out-of-frame rearrangements, and checked the results against IGoR. In a later analysis, hypergeometric tests were used to score TCR-TCR, TCR-HLA and TCR-CMV co-occurrence, with a repertoire-size bias correction applied to TCR pairs. False discovery rates were estimated in a later analysis by permuting HLA or CMV assignments 20 times. In a later analysis, co-occurring TCRs were grouped with DBSCAN, and TCRdist sequence similarity was added when clustering was performed within HLA-allele-positive subsets. Repertoires with fewer than 30,000 or more than 120,000 public chains, plus five repertoires with anomalous nucleotide sharing, were excluded from co-occurrence clustering. Held by TCRdb, this immuneACCESS table contains in-frame sequences only and omits some clones. Under half of the omission traces to an unresolved V gene where checked; the cause of the rest is unknown. The V and J calls and clone size are taken from that table; D and trimming were inferred from the DNA. For this sample there are under 200,000 clones; 75% to 90% appear just once. Clones ranked in the top ten supply roughly 0.33% of the sample.

On this clone itself: Its recognized antigen is unknown. There are no base qualities to consult, and no much larger clone falls within one base.

The cohort comprised around 700 healthy bone marrow donors. At the time of sampling, every cohort member was nominally healthy, though immune exposures that went unrecorded were likely present. The donor was CMV seronegative and belonged to the group of over 350 seronegative cohort members. A peripheral blood sample was provided by each donor, and peripheral blood mononuclear cells were used for TCR beta sequencing. The Qiagen DNeasy Blood Extraction Kit was used to extract genomic DNA from the blood cell samples. The CDR3 numbers 13 residues from cysteine through phenylalanine. The retained sequence is limited to the CDR3, 39 bases, with the frame set at the first base. The germline V gene (reference sequence) specifies SGHNT as CDR1 and YYREEE as CDR2. At the junction V is shortened by 0 bases and J by 6 bases, with 7 bases in between. The investigation overall reported the following: Because counts were too low, about 18 rarely observed V segments, including chromosome 9 orphons, were left out of the earlier analysis of 587 of the donors. The classifier was reported to diagnose cytomegalovirus status with high specificity and sensitivity in both the original cohort and the validation cohort. CMV serostatus was the only immune exposure information available for the cohort. In an earlier analysis of some 500 of the donors, most TCR beta V segments appeared in productive rearrangements about 87% or about 30% of the time, broadly matching IMGT annotations. In a later genetic analysis, fewer N-insertions in productive TCRs were reported among donors in an Asian-associated ancestry cluster than the roughly 640-donor mean. A further reported finding was that TCR beta sequences accurately predicted the HLA-A and HLA-B alleles for most subjects in the first cohort. A cluster of highly shared sequence variants was judged likely to represent a technical artifact of the sequencing pipeline. Presence/absence analyses assumed roughly uniform sequencing depth across donors, an assumption that may not hold. In a later analysis, several top co-occurrence clusters were reported to appear linked to parvovirus B19, influenza, CMV and Epstein-Barr virus. In a later analysis, HLA-associated TCR beta chains were found to be more clonally expanded and to have lower generation probabilities than equally common non-associated chains. The cohort was sequenced for TCR beta chains only, and without alpha or paired-chain data the features that could be detected were limited. V-gene and J-gene trimming of TCR beta chains was associated with a missense DCLRE1C variant in a later genetic analysis, and the association was replicated in an independent cohort. A later analysis found that TCR association rates varied across HLA loci, with DRB1 alleles showing the most associated TCRs and HLA-C alleles the fewest. In the study, approximately 160 TCR beta chains were listed as associated with cytomegalovirus. It was suggested by the authors that the approach could potentially be generalized to other disease states and immunological phenotypes. HLA typing was unavailable for some donors at each locus, so association tests used only the typed subset. Most CMV-associated TCR beta chains appeared to be HLA-restricted in a later analysis, and the HLA associations seemed to be driven largely by CMV exposure. Some IMGT-functional V segments, including TRBV6-2 and TRBV6-3, could not be distinguished by the 87-base-pair reads and were therefore excluded. Three of the identified cytomegalovirus-associated TCR beta chains were confirmed in vitro to be specific for cytomegalovirus antigens. Correlated functional status among segregating V segments might be attributable to linkage disequilibrium, but an unknown experimental factor could not be ruled out. When HLA alleles, especially DR and DQ, strongly co-occurred, attributing TCR associations to individual alleles was difficult. Specific HLA alleles were associated with over 15,000 TCR beta sequences at a false discovery rate of 0.05 in a later analysis. Most TCR sequences were observed very rarely across donors, whereas some public TCRs were present in many individuals.

Sequencing was performed on PBMCs. This receptor was taken from a woman between 25 and 40 years old in good health and CMV-seronegative. The rearranged segments are TRBV5-4 and TRBJ2-1; no D gene is confidently identified. DNA sequence: TGTGCCAGCAGCTTGGGCTATAGCAATGAGCAGTTCTTC. Its product reads: CASSLGYSNEQFF.